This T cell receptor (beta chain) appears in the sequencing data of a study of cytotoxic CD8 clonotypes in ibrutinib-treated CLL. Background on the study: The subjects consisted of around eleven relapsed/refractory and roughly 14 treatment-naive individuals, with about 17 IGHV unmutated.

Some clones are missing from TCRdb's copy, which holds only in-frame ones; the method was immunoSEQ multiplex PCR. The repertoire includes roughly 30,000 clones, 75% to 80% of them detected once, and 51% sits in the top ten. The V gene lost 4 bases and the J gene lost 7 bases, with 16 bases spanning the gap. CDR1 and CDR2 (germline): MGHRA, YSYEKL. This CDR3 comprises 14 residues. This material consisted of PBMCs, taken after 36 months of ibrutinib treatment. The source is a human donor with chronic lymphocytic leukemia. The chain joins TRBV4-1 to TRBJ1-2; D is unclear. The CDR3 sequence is CASSRREVEGGYTF. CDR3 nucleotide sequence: TGCGCCAGCAGCCGTCGGGAGGTTGAGGGTGGCTACACCTTC.